This T cell receptor (beta chain) was documented in a study of early T cells in non-severe SARS-CoV-2 infection (dated by TCRdb to 2020 to 2022). In the study overall: Because TCR sequencing relied on bulk RNA taken from unsorted whole blood, pairing of alpha and beta chains was not possible. The research as a whole found: VDJdb matching was skewed toward anti-spike CD8 responses and likely underestimated virus-specific expansions by missing private and CD4 specificities.

This clonotype appeared many times. Its antigen has not been determined. One base away there is no much larger clone; base qualities are not given. Library construction relied on 5' RACE. Sequenced using a NextSeq 500. In the TCR library protocol, unique molecular identifiers were attached to individual cDNA molecules to correct for PCR bias and sequencing error. TCR alpha and beta chains were both sequenced, and the abundances of alpha and beta sequences in each sample were closely correlated with each other. Per the authors' processing: Decombinator V4 was used to perform V gene, J gene and CDR3 annotation of TCR sequences. Expanded TCRs were defined as changing significantly between any two time points under a Poisson model with p below 0.0001. TCR abundances were normalised to the total number of TCRs sequenced per sample and expressed as counts per million. TRAV1-2 paired with TRAJ12, TRAJ20 or TRAJ33 defined MAIT TCRs, while TRAV10 paired with TRAJ18 defined iNKT TCRs. VDJdb, accessed 1 November 2021, was searched for CMV, EBV and SARS-CoV-2 annotated TCRs, with TCRs annotated for multiple antigens excluded. Using fastp at Q25 and MiXCR, TCRdb reprocessed the public reads and kept productive beta chains. Entries are consolidated by CDR3 protein sequence, retaining the most common genes and DNA. These V and J calls are TCRdb output, not the study's own analysis. This sample gives 97,000 or so distinct CDR3 sequences in total; around 14% of them show up just once. Roughly 6.3% of the sample comes from the top ten.

Between the V and J ends, shortened by 4 bases and 7 bases respectively, the junction contains 8 bases. The germline V gene sets CDR1 to MNHNS and CDR2 to SASEGT. The CDR3 runs 12 amino acids, cysteine and phenylalanine included. CDR3 DNA only is kept here, 36 bases in frame from base 1. Set within a cohort of healthcare workers in London, UK, this nested case-control study involved weekly PCR testing of nasopharyngeal swabs along with blood sampling. Healthcare workers were recruited between 23 and 31 March 2020, during the week of the UK lockdown, and were followed weekly for up to about 15 weeks.

This clonotype originated in an adult who was a healthcare worker with PCR-confirmed SARS-CoV-2 infection or an uninfected control (not recorded which). Input material: whole blood. The chain uses TRBV6-1 and TRBJ2-1, with no confident D gene call. The CDR3 protein is CASSGEYNEQFF. The nucleotide sequence is given as TGTGCCAGCAGTGGCGAGTATAATGAGCAGTTCTTC.